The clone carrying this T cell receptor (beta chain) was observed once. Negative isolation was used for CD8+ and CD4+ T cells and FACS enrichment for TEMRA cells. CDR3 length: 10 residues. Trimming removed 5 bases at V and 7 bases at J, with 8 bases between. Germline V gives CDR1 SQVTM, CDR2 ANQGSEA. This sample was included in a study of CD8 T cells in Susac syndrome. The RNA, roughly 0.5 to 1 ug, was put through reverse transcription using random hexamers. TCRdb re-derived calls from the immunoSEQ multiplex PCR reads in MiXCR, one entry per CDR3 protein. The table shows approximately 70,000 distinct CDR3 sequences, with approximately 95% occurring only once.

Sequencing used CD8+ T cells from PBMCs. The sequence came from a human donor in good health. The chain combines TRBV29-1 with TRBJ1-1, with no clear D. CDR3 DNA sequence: TGCAGCGTTCACTCGGGTGAAGCTTTCTTT. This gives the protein CSVHSGEAFF.